The next 4 T cell receptor beta chains were all read from a single sample in a study of OX40 agonist ivuxolimab in advanced cancers. Assay used: immunoSEQ multiplex PCR; TCRdb lists only in-frame clones, some missing. There are under 35,000 clones in the sample; roughly 86% occur only once, and about 25% lies in the top ten. The source was CD4+ or CD8+ T cells sorted from blood, collected in a trial of the OX40 agonist ivuxolimab. These receptors came from an adult with an advanced solid tumor such as melanoma, head and neck, liver or kidney cancer.

The CDR3 loop reads CASSPPWDSKNIQYF. CDR3 sequence (DNA): TGTGCCAGCTCACCACCATGGGACTCCAAAAACATTCAGTACTTC. This chain links TRBV18 with TRBJ2-4; the D gene is possibly TRBD2 (6 bases). Germline values: CDR1 KGHSH, CDR2 LQKENI. Trimming took 0 bases from V and 2 from J, leaving 8 bases between them. The length of the CDR3 is 15 residues.

This clone was detected once. The chain uses TRBV4-1 and TRBJ1-3; 9 nucleotides line up with TRBD1. Germline V lookup: CDR1 MGHRA, CDR2 YSYEKL. The CDR3 runs to 17 residues. V dropped 2 bases and J dropped 4; count of bases not matched to a gene: 9. This chain's CDR3 is CASSQNPTGGGGNTIYF. CDR3 DNA sequence: TGCGCCAGCAGCCAAAACCCGACAGGGGGTGGAGGAAACACCATATATTTT.

The rearrangement uses TRBV28 and TRBJ2-1; 9 bases are a match to TRBD1. The CDR3 spans 14 residues. Per the germline V gene, CDR1 is MDHEN and CDR2 is SYDVKM. V shed 5 bases, J shed 10 bases, and the junction held 9 bases outside the gene matches. CDR3 coding DNA: TGTGCCAGCAGTAGGGGACAGGGAAGAAGGGAGCAGTTCTTC. Amino acids: CASSRGQGRREQFF.

This chain connects TRBV28 to TRBJ1-3, with D possibly matching TRBD1 (5 bases). Trimming took 6 bases from V and 0 from J, leaving 15 bases between them. Germline CDR1 and CDR2: MDHEN and SYDVKM. The CDR3 is 16 residues long. CDR3 coding DNA: TGTGCCAGCAGCCTTATGAGGGGAAGCTCTGGAAACACCATATATTTT. It specifies CASSLMRGSSGNTIYF.